This T cell receptor beta chain originates from a study of response to subunit inactivated influenza vaccine. TCRdb processed the RT-PCR reads anew with MiXCR; each CDR3 protein has one entry. Here the sample spans about 520,000 distinct CDR3 sequences, around 25% being singletons. The table lists this clonotype with a few counts. Looked up from germline, CDR1 is SEHNR and CDR2 is FQNEAQ (reference sequence). The CDR3 totals 16 residues. V was shortened by 4 bases and J by 2 bases, with 17 bases between the two germline ends. This TCR came from a middle-aged man who received an inactivated influenza vaccine. The chain is built from TRBV7-9 and TRBJ1-2; D is perhaps TRBD1 (5 bases). This specimen consisted of CD4+ T cells sorted from PBMCs, obtained roughly 5 days after vaccination. CDR3 DNA: TGTGCCAGCAGCTCGTACAACAGGACCCCAAACTATGGCTACACCTTC. Residues: CASSSYNRTPNYGYTF.